This TCR beta chain is drawn from a study of blood T cell repertoires in COVID-19. Looking at the study overall: The origin of the acute and convalescent COVID-19 samples was the United States, Italy and Spain. Nucleic acid was either cDNA or gDNA, and it came from T cells, B-cell-depleted T cells, or PBMCs.

Some clones are missing from TCRdb's copy, which holds only in-frame ones; the method was immunoSEQ multiplex PCR. The table has about 210,000 clones, roughly four fifths seen once; the top ten hold approximately 12%. Germline CDR1 reads SGHVS; CDR2 reads FQNEAQ. The CDR3 is 15 residues long. V lost 4 bases to trimming and J lost 4 bases, with 16 bases between them. The chain is built from TRBV7-8 and TRBJ1-2, with TRBD1 as a possible D gene (5 bases). Sequencing was carried out using peripheral blood. The origin of this receptor is a middle-aged woman with acute or convalescent COVID-19. Here the CDR3 DNA reads TGTGCCAGCAGCTCGGGGGGACCCGGGGGCTATGGCTACACCTTC. Its translation is CASSSGGPGGYGYTF.